This T cell receptor (beta chain) originates from a study of T-cell memory formation after mild COVID-19. Study background: Clustering of TCRs was largely donor specific. Study-wide results and caveats: A second wave expanding day 15 to 37 was CD4+-biased; contracting clones were balanced. The authors did not confirm SARS-CoV-2 specificity of second-wave clones peaking day 37.

V lost 0 bases and J 3 bases, leaving 5 bases between the germline ends. CDR1 and CDR2 (germline): MNHEY, SVGAGI. This CDR3 contains 13 residues. TCR alpha and TCR beta cDNA libraries carrying sample barcodes and UMIs were produced by 5'RACE using constant-segment primers. TCRdb independently ran MiXCR on the 5' RACE reads; one entry per CDR3 protein. The table has 68,000 or so distinct CDR3 sequences, 16% seen once. With respect to this clonotype: The antigen is unknown.

The chain has TRBV6-5 and TRBJ1-1; no clear D gene. The sequence derives from an adult woman who had mild COVID-19 (a few samples of this study predate the infection). Cell type and time point are not known. The specimen sequenced was PBMCs or a T cell subset sorted from them (not recorded which). Here the CDR3 reads CASSYSEDTEAFF. In nucleotides, the CDR3 is TGTGCCAGCAGTTACTCGGAGGACACTGAAGCTTTCTTT.